The clone carrying this TCR beta chain was seen just once. This specimen belongs to a study of blood T cell repertoires in COVID-19. The wider study: Nucleic acid was either cDNA or gDNA, and it came from T cells, B-cell-depleted T cells, or PBMCs.

Germline-derived CDR1 and CDR2 are SGHTA and FQGTGA. The CDR3 extends over 19 amino acids. Trimming shortened V by 1 base and J by 9 bases, and 25 bases separated the two germline ends. Original processing methods: Estimation of nucleated cell counts was performed using reference gene primer amplification. The method was immunoSEQ multiplex PCR; TCRdb's version includes in-frame clones alone and lacks a portion of them. That table supplies the V and J calls and clone size; D and trimming were determined from the DNA. The sample has some 340,000 clones, about 85% seen once. This rearrangement joins TRBV7-3 to TRBJ1-6; D remains unclear. Sample: peripheral blood. The TCR comes from a woman in her late teens or twenties with acute or convalescent COVID-19. CDR3 residues: CASSLKAAVGSGLGSPLHF. CDR3 bases: TGTGCCAGCAGCTTAAAAGCGGCAGTAGGGAGCGGCTTAGGTTCACCCCTCCACTTT. The full variable domain, rest sourced from reference TRBV7-3 and TRBJ1-6, is GAGVSQTPSNKVTEKGKYVELRCDPISGHTALYWYRQSLGQGPEFLIYFQGTGAADDSGLPNDRFFAVRPEGSVSTLKIQRTERGDSAVYLCASSLKAAVGSGLGSPLHFGNGTRLTVT.